The 4 T cell receptor beta chains below come from one sample, sequenced in a study of blood T cells in healthy people across ages. Alongside a J-beta primer mix, a sample-barcoded 5' primer served in a second PCR lasting about 6 to 12 cycles. MiXCR, applied by TCRdb to the 5' RACE reads, yields one record per CDR3 protein. The profile shows hundreds of thousands of distinct CDR3 sequences, around 45% of them singletons. Sequenced: blood. These receptors all come from a man between 60 and 75 years old in good health.

This clonotype was detected only a few times. The CDR3 reads CASSQGGTIQYF. In nucleotides, the CDR3 is TGTGCCAGCAGCCAGGGGGGAACCATTCAGTACTTC. The rearrangement links TRBV7-9 to TRBJ2-4; possibly TRBD1 for D (7 bases). The V gene's germline CDR1 is SEHNR and CDR2 FQNEAQ (reference sequence). The CDR3 spans 12 residues. V gave up 5 bases and J gave up 9 bases, with 11 bases separating them.

V usage is TRBV7-2 and J usage is TRBJ2-1, with D perhaps TRBD2 (7 bases). The V and J ends lost 6 bases and 6 bases respectively, with 18 bases between them. From germline, CDR1 is SGHTA and CDR2 FQGNSA. The CDR3 sequence is 15 residues long. The CDR3 is CASSQGGGLGNEQFF. The CDR3 coding sequence is TGTGCCAGCAGTCAAGGGGGGGGCTTAGGCAATGAGCAGTTCTTC.

This clonotype has just a few counts. The rearrangement links TRBV20-1 to TRBJ2-7; 7 nucleotides match TRBD1. Germline V CDR1 and CDR2: DFQATT, SNEGSKA (reference sequence). The CDR3 runs 11 residues. CDR3 sequence reads: CRGTDSYEQYF. In DNA form, the CDR3 reads TGCAGGGGGACAGACTCGTACGAGCAGTACTTC.

The chain couples TRBV7-2 to TRBJ2-3, with 9 nucleotides matching TRBD1. The ends lost 3 bases at V and 6 bases at J; junction bases unmatched: 10. CDR3 size: 16 residues. Looked up from germline, CDR1 is SGHTA and CDR2 is FQGNSA. The CDR3 region is CASSLVRDRVMDTQYF. CDR3 nucleotides: TGTGCCAGCAGCTTGGTTAGGGACAGGGTCATGGATACGCAGTATTTT.